This entry concerns a single T cell receptor beta chain. These data belong to a study of blood T cell repertoires in COVID-19. Background on the study: Material from acute and convalescent COVID-19 was sourced from the United States, Italy and Spain. The analysed material was cDNA or gDNA that came from T cells, B-cell-depleted T cells, or PBMCs.

From germline, CDR1 is SGHNT and CDR2 YYREEE (reference sequence). With 4 bases clipped from V and 3 bases from J, the junction kept 4 bases outside the gene matches. CDR3 size: 13 residues. In the original workflow: Amplified reference gene primers provided the basis for estimating nucleated cell counts. Some clones are missing from TCRdb's copy, which holds only in-frame ones; the method was immunoSEQ multiplex PCR. Clone size and V and J calls were adopted from that table, with D and trimming inferred from the DNA. The sample contains some 130,000 clones, about 80% of which appear only once. The source is a man aged 40-49 years with active or convalescent COVID-19. Sequenced material: peripheral blood. This chain uses TRBV5-4 with TRBJ2-7; 7 bases fit TRBD1. CDR3 sequence reads: CASSRDSGYEQYF. CDR3 nucleotide sequence: TGTGCCAGCAGCCGGGACAGCGGCTACGAGCAGTACTTC.